The 3 T cell receptor beta chains given below trace back to one sample, sequenced in a study of PD-L1 blockade in urothelial cancer. The method was immunoSEQ multiplex PCR; TCRdb's version includes in-frame clones alone and lacks a portion of them. The sample records approximately 26,000 clones, 80% to 90% being singletons. Material: PBMCs, obtained around atezolizumab (anti-PD-L1) treatment. The receptor set was obtained from a man between 60 and 75 years old with urothelial cancer.

J is TRBJ1-3 and V is TRBV7-2; TRBD1 aligns across 8 bases. V was clipped by 5 bases and J by 4 bases; unmatched bases: 7. The germline CDR1 and CDR2 sequences are SGHTA and FQGNSA. This CDR3 has 15 residues. CDR3 residues: CASSPGGAGGNTIYF. In nucleotides, the CDR3 is TGTGCCAGCAGCCCAGGGGGCGCTGGAGGAAACACCATATATTTT.

The chain uses TRBV28 and TRBJ1-2; TRBD1 aligns across 12 bases. The germline V gene encodes CDR1 MDHEN and CDR2 SYDVKM. J was trimmed by 4 bases and V by 6 bases; bases with no gene match: 3. The CDR3 extends over 14 amino acids. The CDR3 sequence is CASSPGQGAYGYTF. In DNA, the CDR3 is TGTGCCAGCAGCCCGGGACAGGGGGCCTATGGCTACACCTTC.

This sequence joins TRBV4-1 and TRBJ1-6; 8 bases align to TRBD1. Germline CDR1 reads MGHRA; CDR2 reads YSYEKL. V dropped 1 base and J dropped 7; count of bases not matched to a gene: 3. The CDR3 spans 15 residues. In DNA form, the CDR3 reads TGCGCCAGCAGCCAAGGGTCAGGGGGCAATTCACCCCTCCACTTT. It is translated as CASSQGSGGNSPLHF.